These 9 T cell receptor beta chains were sequenced from one sample in a study of blood T cell repertoires in COVID-19. Measured with immunoSEQ multiplex PCR; TCRdb has only the in-frame clones, and not every one. The repertoire includes 83,000 or so clones, around 86% of them detected once, and under 8.5% sits in the top ten. Source material: peripheral blood. These receptors all stem from a man at least 80 years old with active or convalescent COVID-19.

This sequence joins TRBV6-5 and TRBJ1-4; TRBD1 is a possible D gene (5 bases). The CDR3 spans 15 residues. Looked up from germline, CDR1 is MNHEY and CDR2 is SVGAGI. The V end was cut by 6 bases, the J end by 3 bases, with 14 bases between. CDR3 sequence: CASSLGRGANEKLFF. The CDR3 nucleotides read TGTGCCAGCAGCCTCGGAAGGGGTGCTAATGAAAAACTGTTTTTT.

The chain links TRBV6-4 to TRBJ1-2; D perhaps matches TRBD1 (5 bases). The CDR3 consists of 13 residues. Germline V lookup: CDR1 MRHNA, CDR2 SNTAGT. The V and J ends lost 0 bases and 7 bases respectively, with 9 bases between them. The chain's CDR3 is CASSDSRVGGYTF. The CDR3 nucleotides are TGTGCCAGCAGTGACTCCAGGGTCGGTGGCTACACCTTC.

The chain combines TRBV11-1 with TRBJ2-1; the D gene is possibly TRBD2 (6 bases). The germline gives CDR1 SGHAT, CDR2 FQDESV (reference sequence). The CDR3 extends over 12 amino acids. V was pared by 5 bases and J by 8 bases, with 10 bases between. CDR3 nucleotides: TGTGCCAGCAGCCCGTCGGGGGATGAGCAGTTCTTC. The encoded protein is CASSPSGDEQFF.

V and J are TRBV24-1 and TRBJ1-2; D is unresolved. The germline V gene has CDR1 KGHDR and CDR2 SFDVKD. The CDR3 is 14 residues long. The germline V and J ends were trimmed by 6 bases and 0 bases, with 10 bases remaining between them. CDR3 residues: CATSSPPANYGYTF. In DNA form, the CDR3 reads TGTGCCACCAGTTCACCACCAGCTAACTATGGCTACACCTTC.

The chain recombines TRBV28 with TRBJ1-4, with D tentatively TRBD1 (5 bases). Deletions cut 7 bases from V and 8 bases from J, with 20 bases between. The CDR3 is made up of 15 amino acids. Germline assignment: CDR1 MDHEN and CDR2 SYDVKM. For the CDR3, the DNA is TGTGCCAGCAACCCCGGGGGAACATTCGGGGAAAAACTGTTTTTT. Encoded protein: CASNPGGTFGEKLFF.

The chain carries TRBV6-5 and TRBJ1-3, with 7 bases aligning to TRBD1. CDR3 length equals 16 residues. Trimming cost V 4 bases and J 0 bases; bases outside gene matches: 6. Germline V lookup: CDR1 MNHEY, CDR2 SVGAGI. As DNA, the CDR3 is TGTGCCAGCAGTTCGGACACAGGGGACTCTGGAAACACCATATATTTT. This gives the protein CASSSDTGDSGNTIYF.

The gene calls are TRBV19 and TRBJ2-5; 9 nucleotides align to TRBD1. The V and J ends lost 6 bases and 5 bases, in that order; junction bases with no gene match: 13. The CDR3 contains 16 residues. Germline V CDR1 and CDR2: LNHDA, SQIVND (reference sequence). CDR3 sequence reads: CASRAQGTGNSETQYF. The CDR3 coding sequence is TGTGCCAGTAGGGCACAGGGGACAGGGAATTCGGAGACCCAGTACTTC.

The J gene is TRBJ1-1, the V gene TRBV9; 7 bases fit TRBD1. The germline V gene has CDR1 SGDLS and CDR2 YYNGEE. CDR3 length: 14 residues. CDR3 bases: TGTGCTTCAAAGACAGGGTCACTGAACACTGAAGCTTTCTTT. It translates to CASKTGSLNTEAFF.

The chain is built from TRBV2 and TRBJ2-1; 9 bases are a match to TRBD2. This CDR3 comprises 19 residues. Germline trimming cut 8 bases from V and 5 bases from J; bases unmatched to any gene: 22. Germline V gene data show CDR1 as SNHLY and CDR2 as FYNNEI. CDR3 amino acids: CASQERQAGGAPFNNEQFF. CDR3 DNA sequence: TGTGCCAGCCAAGAGCGCCAGGCGGGGGGGGCCCCTTTCAACAATGAGCAGTTCTTC.